This record looks at one T cell receptor (beta chain) sequence and its context. Antigen specificity is unknown. The study sequenced TCR beta in blood CD8+ and CD4+ T cells. It was negative isolation that provided the CD8+ and CD4+ T cells, whereas TEMRA cells were enriched by FACS. cDNA came from roughly 0.47 to 1 ug RNA primed by random hexamers. Multiplex PCR with immunoSEQ amplified the TCR beta CDR3 across 54 Vbeta and 13 Jbeta. TCRdb re-analysed the immunoSEQ multiplex PCR reads in MiXCR, keeping a single row per CDR3 protein. The sample carries roughly 200,000 distinct CDR3 sequences, approximately 95% recorded once. V shed 3 bases and J shed 3 bases, with 14 bases lying between them. The CDR3 has 15 amino acids. Per germline, CDR1 SGHTA and CDR2 FQGNSA. The source of the sample is a study of CD8 T cells in Susac syndrome. Study results and limitations: Acknowledgment was made by the study that its TCR sequencing and HLA analysis involved a relatively small number of individuals.

The genes are TRBV7-2 and TRBJ1-1; D might be TRBD1 (5 bases). The source material was CD4+ T cells from PBMCs. This clonotype was obtained from a human donor with multiple sclerosis. For the CDR3, the DNA is TGTGCCAGCAGCTTGGGGGGGGAGTGGGACACTGAAGCTTTCTTT. Its translation is CASSLGGEWDTEAFF.